This T cell receptor (beta chain) is from a study of blood T cell repertoires in COVID-19. Turning to the study itself: COVID-19 samples from acute and convalescent phases originated in the United States, Italy and Spain. The cDNA or gDNA used as material had been derived from T cells, B-cell-depleted T cells, or PBMCs.

Per the original methods: Amplification from reference gene primers served as the basis for estimated nucleated cell counts. Method: immunoSEQ multiplex PCR; TCRdb's copy keeps in-frame clones and lacks some. V and J calls and clone size are those listed in that table; D and trimming were worked out from the DNA. This sample has around 150,000 clones, with around 82% found just once. The table lists this clone with a few counts. A read error may produce the germline difference seen at one junction end. The CDR3 totals 12 residues. Germline V gives CDR1 SEHNR, CDR2 FQNEAQ (reference sequence). The TCR comes from a woman aged 45-65 years with acute or convalescent COVID-19. Sequencing was carried out using peripheral blood. The chain recombines TRBV7-9 with TRBJ1-4; D is unresolved. The CDR3 here is CASSLAARSLSF. In DNA form, the CDR3 reads TGTGCCAGCAGCTTAGCGGCGCGGAGTTTGTCTTTT.